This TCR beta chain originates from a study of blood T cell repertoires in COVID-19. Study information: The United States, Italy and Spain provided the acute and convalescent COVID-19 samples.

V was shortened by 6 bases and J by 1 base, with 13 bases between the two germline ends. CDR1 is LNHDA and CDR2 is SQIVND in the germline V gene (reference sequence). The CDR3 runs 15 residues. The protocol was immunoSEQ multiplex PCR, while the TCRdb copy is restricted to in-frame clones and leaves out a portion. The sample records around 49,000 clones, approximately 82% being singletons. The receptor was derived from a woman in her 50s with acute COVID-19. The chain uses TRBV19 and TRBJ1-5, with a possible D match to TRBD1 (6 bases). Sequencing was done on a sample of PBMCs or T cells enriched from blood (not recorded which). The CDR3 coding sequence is TGTGCCAGTAGCTCAGCCAGGGGAAGCAATCAGCCCCAGCATTTT. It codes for CASSSARGSNQPQHF.